Following are 30 T cell receptor beta chains from one sample sequenced in a study of T cell responses to AZD1222 COVID-19 vaccine (dated by TCRdb to the early 2020s). Preparation of the library involved the immunoSEQ multiplex PCR assay. In its TCRdb copy, this immuneACCESS table keeps in-frame sequences only and misses some clones. Where compared with another copy, unresolved V genes explain less than half of these, and the others have no known cause. The sample table holds roughly 120,000 clones, of which over 75% were seen once. The biggest ten clones account for 3% to 4% of the sample. Interpreted using the paper, the time point label stands for: baseline before first vaccination. This specimen's treatment or condition label, per the study, means: meningococcal conjugate vaccine given as trial control. The source material was peripheral blood, sampled on day 0 of MenACWY control vaccination. These receptors were obtained from an adult in good health.

The chain couples TRBV7-2 to TRBJ2-3; 11 bases are a match to TRBD2. After removal of 0 bases from V and 7 bases from J, the junction contained 6 bases not matched to a gene. Germline V gives CDR1 SGHTA, CDR2 FQGNSA. The CDR3 sequence is 16 residues long. CDR3 protein: CASSLAAASGGNTQYF. The DNA of the CDR3 is TGTGCCAGCAGCTTAGCCGCTGCTAGCGGGGGGAATACGCAGTATTTT.

The gene calls are TRBV2 and TRBJ1-2; 9 bases are a match to TRBD1. The J segment lost 8 bases and the V segment lost 8 bases, leaving 9 bases of the junction unmatched. Germline lookup yields CDR1 SNHLY and CDR2 FYNNEI. The CDR3 covers 13 residues. DNA of the CDR3: TGTGCCAGCCGAACAGGGGGCTGGGAGGGCTACACCTTC. As protein: CASRTGGWEGYTF.

The V and J genes are TRBV2 and TRBJ1-2; the match to TRBD1 covers 12 bases. V shed 8 bases and J 4 bases; nucleotides not matched to a gene: 11. In germline, CDR1 is SNHLY, CDR2 FYNNEI. The CDR3 loop spans 16 amino acids. CDR3 DNA sequence: TGTGCCAGCTCCCGGGACAGGGGGCGCGGTGTCTATGGCTACACCTTC. This gives the protein CASSRDRGRGVYGYTF.

J is TRBJ2-7 and V is TRBV2, with a tentative D call TRBD1 (5 bases). Germline lookup yields CDR1 SNHLY and CDR2 FYNNEI. The CDR3 is 13 amino acids. Trimming shortened V by 5 bases and J by 3 bases, and 11 bases separated the two germline ends. The chain's CDR3 is CASSPQGGYEQYF. In nucleotides, the CDR3 is TGTGCCAGCAGTCCCCAGGGTGGCTACGAGCAGTACTTC.

This chain joins TRBV19 and TRBJ2-7, with TRBD2 matching 13 bases. There are 14 residues in the CDR3. V shed 10 bases, J shed 5 bases, and the junction held 8 bases outside the gene matches. Germline V CDR1 and CDR2: LNHDA, SQIVND (reference sequence). CDR3 residues: CATTGTSGENEQYF. As DNA, the CDR3 is TGTGCCACTACAGGGACTAGCGGGGAGAACGAGCAGTACTTC.

The V gene is TRBV7-2, the J gene TRBJ2-2; D perhaps matches TRBD1 (6 bases). This CDR3 contains 15 residues. Germline lookup yields CDR1 SGHTA and CDR2 FQGNSA. Trimming took 5 bases from V and 3 from J, leaving 13 bases between them. The CDR3 nucleotides are TGTGCCAGCAGCGCTATACAGGGTCACACCGGGGAGCTGTTTTTT. This sequence encodes CASSAIQGHTGELFF.

This clone was observed a single time. The germline gene is not matched at one end of the junction; a read error may be the cause. The V call is TRBV2, the J call TRBJ1-4, with D perhaps matching TRBD1 (6 bases). The CDR3 has 13 residues. CDR1 SNHLY and CDR2 FYNNEI come from the germline V gene. For the CDR3, the DNA is TGTGCCAGCAGTGAAGCAGATCGAGGACAGCAGATTTTT. Protein product: CASSEADRGQQIF.

This chain uses TRBV5-8 with TRBJ2-5; 10 bases match TRBD2. Germline V gives CDR1 SGHTS, CDR2 YDEGEE. The CDR3 runs to 16 residues. Trimming took 0 bases from V and 2 from J; bases not matched to a gene: 4. CDR3 amino acids: CASSLGPTSGQETQYF. The DNA of the CDR3 is TGTGCCAGCAGCTTGGGCCCGACTAGCGGGCAAGAGACCCAGTACTTC. The whole variable domain, filled in from reference TRBV5-8 and TRBJ2-5, reads EAGVTQSPTHLIKTRGQQATLRCSPISGHTSVYWYQQALGLGLQFLLWYDEGEERNRGNFPPRFSGRQFPNYSSELNVNALELEDSALYLCASSLGPTSGQETQYFGPGTRLLVL.

The rearrangement joins TRBV4-2 to TRBJ1-2; TRBD1 matches at 8 bases. V lost 1 base, J lost 8 bases, and 6 bases stayed unmatched. The V gene's germline CDR1 is LGHNA and CDR2 YNFKEQ. The length of the CDR3 is 14 residues. CDR3 DNA sequence: TGTGCCAGCAGCCAAGTTGACAGGGGAAGAGGCTACACCTTC. Translated: CASSQVDRGRGYTF.

The chain joins TRBV5-5 to TRBJ1-1, with D possibly TRBD1 on 6 matching bases. Trimming took off 0 bases at V and 4 bases at J, with 22 bases between the two ends. From germline, CDR1 is SGHKS and CDR2 YYEKEE (reference sequence). The length of the CDR3 is 18 residues. The CDR3 region has the DNA TGTGCCAGCAGCTTGGCGGGACAAAGGACGTTGGCTAGCACTGAAGCTTTCTTT. As protein: CASSLAGQRTLASTEAFF.

The chain recombines TRBV7-2 with TRBJ1-5; D perhaps matches TRBD1 (5 bases). The CDR3 has 14 amino acids. Germline V gene lookup returns CDR1 SGHTA and CDR2 FQGNSA. Trimming stripped 0 bases from V and 2 bases from J, with 5 bases between. CDR3 bases: TGTGCCAGCAGCTTAGCGGGGGGCAATCAGCCCCAGCATTTT. Its translation: CASSLAGGNQPQHF.

This chain uses TRBV7-9 with TRBJ1-1, with 7 bases that match TRBD1. There are 16 residues in the CDR3. Trimming took 5 bases from V and 5 from J; bases not matched to a gene: 14. Per the germline V gene, CDR1 is SEHNR and CDR2 is FQNEAQ (reference sequence). The CDR3: CASSPVQGWSRTEAFF. The CDR3 coding sequence is TGTGCCAGCAGCCCAGTACAGGGGTGGTCGCGGACTGAAGCTTTCTTT.

J is TRBJ2-1 and V is TRBV5-1, with 7 bases that match TRBD2. The CDR3 runs to 13 residues. V shed 7 bases and J 10 bases; nucleotides not matched to a gene: 11. Per germline, CDR1 SGHRS and CDR2 YFSETQ. CDR3 sequence reads: CASYSEGGYEQFF. In DNA form, the CDR3 reads TGCGCCAGCTACTCGGAGGGAGGGTACGAGCAGTTCTTC.

V usage is TRBV10-3 and J usage is TRBJ1-1; D uncertain. CDR1 ENHRY and CDR2 SYGVKD come from the germline V gene. The germline V and J ends were trimmed by 3 bases and 0 bases, with 2 bases remaining between them. The CDR3 consists of 12 residues. The CDR3 protein is CAISEMNTEAFF. In DNA form, the CDR3 reads TGTGCCATCAGTGAAATGAACACTGAAGCTTTCTTT.

The chain is built from TRBV25-1 and TRBJ1-1, with 8 bases matching TRBD1. Trimming at V came to 6 bases and at J to 10 bases, leaving 4 bases not matched to a gene. This CDR3 region has 11 residues. The V gene's germline CDR1 is MGHDK and CDR2 SYGVNS. DNA of the CDR3: TGTGCCAGCAGCCCAGGACAGGGAGCTTTCTTT. Translating it yields CASSPGQGAFF.

For the CDR3, the DNA is TGTGCCAGTAGTATAGATCTGAGGAACGAAGCTTTCTTT. Translation: CASSIDLRNEAFF. The chain links TRBV19 to TRBJ1-1; D gene ambiguous. CDR1 LNHDA and CDR2 SQIVND come from the germline V gene (reference sequence). Deletions cut 0 bases from V and 8 bases from J, with 10 bases between. CDR3 length equals 13 residues.

V usage is TRBV6-2 or TRBV6-3 and J usage is TRBJ2-7, with TRBD2 as a possible D gene (5 bases). The germline V gene has CDR1 MNHEY and CDR2 SVGEGT. V lost 6 bases to trimming and J lost 5 bases, with 14 bases between them. There are 13 residues in the CDR3. The CDR3 spells CASSRGGSHEQYF. CDR3 bases: TGTGCCAGCAGCCGTGGCGGGTCCCACGAGCAGTACTTC.

This chain links TRBV20-1 with TRBJ1-5; D is ambiguous. Trimming took 3 bases from V and 4 from J, leaving 16 bases between them. The CDR3 is made up of 15 amino acids. The germline CDR1 and CDR2 sequences are DFQATT and SNEGSKA (reference sequence). The CDR3 DNA reads TGCAGTGCTAGTCCTGGCGGAGCGTTTAATCAGCCCCAGCATTTT. Translated, it gives CSASPGGAFNQPQHF.

This chain connects TRBV7-3 to TRBJ1-6; TRBD1 agrees at 8 bases. The CDR3 spans 17 residues. V trimming: 8 bases; J trimming: 9 bases; junction bases outside the gene matches: 18. Germline-derived CDR1 and CDR2 are SGHTA and FQGTGA. The CDR3 nucleotides are TGTGCCAGCGCCCTATCACCCCGAGGACAGGGCGGTTCACCCCTCCACTTT. The encoded protein is CASALSPRGQGGSPLHF.

The chain employs TRBV29-1 and TRBJ2-3; possibly TRBD1 for D (7 bases). This CDR3 contains 15 residues. Trimming removed 0 bases at V and 6 bases at J, with 16 bases between. From germline, CDR1 is SQVTM and CDR2 ANQGSEA. CDR3 loop: CSVEEGSSGGDTQYF. The CDR3 DNA reads as TGCAGCGTTGAAGAAGGCTCGTCAGGGGGGGATACGCAGTATTTT.

CDR3 loop: CASSPRTGSYTDTQYF. Written as DNA, the CDR3 is TGTGCCAGTAGTCCCCGGACAGGGTCGTACACAGATACGCAGTATTTT. The V and J genes are TRBV19 and TRBJ2-3; 8 nucleotides agree with TRBD1. This CDR3 region has 16 residues. Trimming at V came to 5 bases and at J to 2 bases, leaving 9 bases not matched to a gene. Looked up from germline, CDR1 is LNHDA and CDR2 is SQIVND (reference sequence).

V is TRBV18 and J is TRBJ1-2; 8 bases line up with TRBD1. CDR3 length: 13 amino acids. Trimming removed 5 bases from V and 4 bases from J; junction bases left unmatched: 3. Looked up from germline, CDR1 is KGHSH and CDR2 is LQKENI. CDR3 nucleotide sequence: TGTGCCAGCTCAGGACAGGGCGGCTATGGCTACACCTTC. Its protein product is CASSGQGGYGYTF.

The chain employs TRBV2 and TRBJ1-2; D not certain. V gave up 2 bases and J gave up 4 bases, with 11 bases separating them. Germline values: CDR1 SNHLY, CDR2 FYNNEI. The CDR3 runs to 14 residues. CDR3 residues: CASSEPTAAYGYTF. CDR3 DNA: TGTGCCAGCAGTGAACCCACCGCGGCCTATGGCTACACCTTC. Variable domain in full (rest from reference TRBV2 and TRBJ1-2): EPEVTQTPSHQVTQMGQEVILRCVPISNHLYFYWYRQILGQKVEFLVSFYNNEISEKSEIFDDQFSVERPDGSNFTLKIRSTKLEDSAMYFCASSEPTAAYGYTFGSGTRLTVV.

This chain connects TRBV21-1 to TRBJ2-7; the D segment call TRBD1 is taken from the table without a DNA check. TRBV21-1 is flagged as a pseudogene. The CDR3 has 16 amino acids. The CDR3 bases are TGTGCCAGCAGCATTAGTTTTCCGACAGGGATTTACGAGCAGTACTTC. Its protein is CASSISFPTGIYEQYF.

The gene calls are TRBV25-1 and TRBJ2-3; TRBD2 matches at 8 bases. In germline, CDR1 is MGHDK, CDR2 SYGVNS. CDR3 length: 16 amino acids. J lost 2 bases, V lost 4 bases, and 8 bases had no gene match. The CDR3 nucleotides read TGTGCCAGCAGTGCGGTCACTAGCGGCTTCACAGATACGCAGTATTTT. This gives the protein CASSAVTSGFTDTQYF.

The V gene is TRBV4-2, the J gene TRBJ1-2; D may be TRBD1 (5 bases). V was shortened by 1 base and J by 0 bases, with 9 bases between the two germline ends. The CDR3 is 15 residues long. CDR1 and CDR2 (germline): LGHNA, YNFKEQ. The CDR3 nucleotides read TGTGCCAGCAGCCAAGTGATGGGGGCTAACTATGGCTACACCTTC. Its protein is CASSQVMGANYGYTF.

This chain links TRBV9 with TRBJ1-3; D is unresolved. CDR1 and CDR2 from the germline V gene are SGDLS and YYNGEE. Trimming cost V 3 bases and J 3 bases, with 10 bases left between them. This CDR3 is built from 14 residues. The CDR3 region is CASSEGTVGNTIYF. The CDR3 DNA reads as TGTGCCAGCAGCGAGGGAACGGTTGGAAACACCATATATTTT.

This clone came up once. The chain links TRBV25-1 to TRBJ2-4, with TRBD1 matching over 8 bases. Germline V gene lookup returns CDR1 MGHDK and CDR2 SYGVNS. The CDR3 has 17 residues. The ends lost 1 base at V and 1 base at J; junction bases unmatched: 6. The CDR3 sequence is CASSEWQGAVAKNIQYF. DNA for the CDR3: TGTGCCAGCAGTGAATGGCAGGGGGCGGTGGCCAAAAACATTCAGTACTTC.

The chain employs TRBV5-1 and TRBJ2-1; the match to TRBD1 covers 8 bases. V lost 0 bases to trimming and J lost 6 bases; unmatched junction nucleotides: 2. Germline V gene data show CDR1 as SGHRS and CDR2 as YFSETQ. The CDR3 extends over 14 amino acids. CDR3 in DNA: TGCGCCAGCAGCTTGGGACAGGGGAGCAATGAGCAGTTCTTC. As protein: CASSLGQGSNEQFF.

The V gene is TRBV5-4, the J gene TRBJ2-1; the D gene is possibly TRBD1 (5 bases). This CDR3 comprises 15 residues. Deletions cut 1 base from V and 0 bases from J, with 8 bases between. In germline, CDR1 is SGHNT, CDR2 YYREEE (reference sequence). The DNA for the CDR3 is TGTGCCAGCAGCTTGCAGGGAAACTCCTACAATGAGCAGTTCTTC. Its translation: CASSLQGNSYNEQFF.